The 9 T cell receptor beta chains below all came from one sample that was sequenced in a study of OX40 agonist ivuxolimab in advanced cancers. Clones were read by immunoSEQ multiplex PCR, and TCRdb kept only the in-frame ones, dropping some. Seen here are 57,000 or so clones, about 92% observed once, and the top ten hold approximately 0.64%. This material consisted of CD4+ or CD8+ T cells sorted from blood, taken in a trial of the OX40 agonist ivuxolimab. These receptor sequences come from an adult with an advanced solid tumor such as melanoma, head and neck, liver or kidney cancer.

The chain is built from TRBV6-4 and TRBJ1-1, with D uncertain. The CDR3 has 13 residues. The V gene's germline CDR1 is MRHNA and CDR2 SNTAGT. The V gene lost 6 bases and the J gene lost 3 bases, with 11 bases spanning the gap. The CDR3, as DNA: TGTGCCAGCAGCTACGACCGGGACACTGAAGCTTTCTTT. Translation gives CASSYDRDTEAFF.

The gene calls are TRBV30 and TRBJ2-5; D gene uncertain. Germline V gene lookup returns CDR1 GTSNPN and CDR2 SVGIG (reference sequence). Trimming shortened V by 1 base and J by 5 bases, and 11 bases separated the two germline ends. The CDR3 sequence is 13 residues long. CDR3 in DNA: TGTGCCTGGAGTGGCATGGCTGGGGAGACCCAGTACTTC. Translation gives CAWSGMAGETQYF. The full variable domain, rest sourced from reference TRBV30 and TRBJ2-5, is SQTIHQWPATLVQPVGSPLSLECTVEGTSNPNLYWYRQAAGRGLQLLFYSVGIGQISSEVPQNLSASRPQDRQFILSSKKLLLSDSGFYLCAWSGMAGETQYFGPGTRLLVL.

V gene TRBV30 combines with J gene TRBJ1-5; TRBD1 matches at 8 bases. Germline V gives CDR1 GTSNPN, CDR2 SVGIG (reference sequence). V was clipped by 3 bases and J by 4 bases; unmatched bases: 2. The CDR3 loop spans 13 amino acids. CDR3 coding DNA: TGTGCCTGGAGCGACAGGGGAAATCAGCCCCAGCATTTT. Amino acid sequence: CAWSDRGNQPQHF.

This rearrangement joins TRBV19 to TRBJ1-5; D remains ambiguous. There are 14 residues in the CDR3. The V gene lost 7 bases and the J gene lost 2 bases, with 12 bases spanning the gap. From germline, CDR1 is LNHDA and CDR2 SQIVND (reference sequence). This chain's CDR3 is CASNRTPGNQPQHF. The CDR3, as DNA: TGTGCCAGTAATCGGACCCCGGGCAATCAGCCCCAGCATTTT.

CDR3 region: CASSTSRVLRDGYTF. As DNA, the CDR3 is TGTGCCAGCAGCACCTCCAGGGTTTTACGGGATGGCTACACCTTC. This chain connects TRBV11-2 to TRBJ1-2, with D possibly TRBD1 on 5 matching bases. From germline, CDR1 is SGHAT and CDR2 FQNNGV. V lost 5 bases and J lost 6, with 19 bases in between. This CDR3 has 15 amino acids.

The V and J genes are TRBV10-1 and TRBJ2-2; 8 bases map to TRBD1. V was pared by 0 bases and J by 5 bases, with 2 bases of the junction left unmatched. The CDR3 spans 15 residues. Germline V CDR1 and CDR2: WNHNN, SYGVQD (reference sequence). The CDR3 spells CASSESYRGTGELFF. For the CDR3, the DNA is TGCGCCAGCAGTGAGTCGTACAGGGGGACCGGGGAGCTGTTTTTT.

For the CDR3, the DNA is TGTGCCACCCAGAGCAGGGGAACAGATACGCAGTATTTT. Its translation: CATQSRGTDTQYF. The chain combines TRBV19 with TRBJ2-3, with D perhaps matching TRBD1 (6 bases). With 10 bases removed from V and 3 bases from J, the gap between germline ends came to 14 bases. This CDR3 has 13 amino acids. From germline, CDR1 is LNHDA and CDR2 SQIVND (reference sequence).

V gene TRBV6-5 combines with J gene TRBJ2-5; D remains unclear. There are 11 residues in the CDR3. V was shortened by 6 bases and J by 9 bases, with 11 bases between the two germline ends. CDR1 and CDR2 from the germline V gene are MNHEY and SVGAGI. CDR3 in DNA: TGTGCCAGCAGCTATCTGTGGGCCCAGTACTTC. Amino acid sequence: CASSYLWAQYF.

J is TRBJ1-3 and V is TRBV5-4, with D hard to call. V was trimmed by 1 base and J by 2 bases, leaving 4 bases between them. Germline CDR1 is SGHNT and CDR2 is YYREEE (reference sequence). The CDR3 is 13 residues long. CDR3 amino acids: CASSLTAGNTIYF. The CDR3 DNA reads TGTGCCAGCAGCTTGACGGCTGGAAACACCATATATTTT. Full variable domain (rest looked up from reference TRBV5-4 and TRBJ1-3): ETGVTQSPTHLIKTRGQQVTLRCSSQSGHNTVSWYQQALGQGPQFIFQYYREEENGRGNFPPRFSGLQFPNYSSELNVNALELDDSALYLCASSLTAGNTIYFGEGSWLTVV.